These T cell receptor beta chains were read from a single sample in a study of blood T cells in healthy people across ages. MiXCR, applied by TCRdb to the 5' RACE reads, yields one record per CDR3 protein. Seen here are some 1,500,000 distinct CDR3 sequences, 35% to 45% observed once, and the top ten hold about 4%. Material: blood. These TCRs come from a woman under 30 in good health. Both conserved end residues are part of each CDR3. Each record gives: V gene, clone size, D gene, J gene, CDR3 protein, CDR3 DNA. D genes are given only for firm matches. Clone size, where shown, is once, few, many, or a class for clones that have expanded.

TRBV6-1	once	.	TRBJ2-5	CASTRQFQETQYF	TGTGCCAGCACCAGACAGTTCCAAGAGACCCAGTACTTC
TRBV29-1	few	TRBD1	TRBJ1-2	CSVEPRQGDYGYTF	TGCAGCGTTGAACCCCGACAGGGAGACTATGGCTACACCTTC
TRBV20-1	.	.	TRBJ2-1	CSARDPGRVVENEQFF	TGCAGTGCTAGAGATCCGGGCAGGGTAGTGGAGAATGAGCAGTTCTTC
TRBV7-9	.	.	TRBJ1-5	CASTPGSSNQPQHF	TGTGCCAGCACACCGGGGAGTAGCAATCAGCCCCAGCATTTT
TRBV12-5	.	TRBD1	TRBJ1-2	CASGLGTGGYTF	TGTGCTAGTGGTTTGGGGACAGGGGGCTACACCTTC
TRBV5-1	.	TRBD1	TRBJ1-1	CASSLEARRGPGMNTEAFF	TGCGCCAGCAGCTTGGAGGCCCGCAGGGGGCCCGGAATGAACACTGAAGCTTTCTTT
TRBV29-1	few	.	TRBJ2-3	CSVERLSDTQYF	TGCAGCGTTGAGAGACTCTCAGATACGCAGTATTTT
TRBV28	.	.	TRBJ2-5	CASSSGGLRSFYNEQYF	TGTGCCAGCAGTTCGGGTGGCTTGAGATCGTTCTACAATGAGCAGTACTTC
TRBV6-5	.	TRBD2	TRBJ2-1	CASTPSGGLSYNEQFF	TGTGCCAGCACTCCGAGCGGGGGGCTCTCCTACAATGAGCAGTTCTTC
TRBV28	once	TRBD1	TRBJ2-7	CASSLGQRPYEQYF	TGTGCCAGCAGTCTGGGACAGCGCCCCTACGAGCAGTACTTC
TRBV4-3	.	.	TRBJ1-1	CASSQDGTTLMNTEAFF	TGCGCCAGCAGCCAAGACGGTACAACACTCATGAACACTGAAGCTTTCTTT
TRBV10-3	.	.	TRBJ1-2	CAISEGANYGYTF	TGTGCCATCAGTGAAGGAGCTAACTATGGCTACACCTTC
TRBV4-3	.	.	TRBJ2-7	CASSLSRGQSEQYF	TGCGCCAGCAGCCTGAGTCGGGGGCAGAGCGAGCAGTACTTC
TRBV27	.	.	TRBJ2-5	CASSLKGYEETQYF	TGTGCCAGCAGTTTAAAGGGGTATGAAGAGACCCAGTACTTC
TRBV10-1	.	.	TRBJ2-3	CASSDSARTSTDTQYF	TGCGCCAGCAGTGATAGCGCCAGGACTAGCACAGATACGCAGTATTTT
TRBV20-1	few	.	TRBJ2-1	CGGERYNEQFF	TGCGGGGGTGAACGGTACAATGAGCAGTTCTTC
TRBV12-3/TRBV12-4	.	.	TRBJ2-7	CASSSLTGLNEQYF	TGTGCCAGCAGTTCCTTGACAGGTTTGAACGAGCAGTACTTC
TRBV11-2	few	TRBD1	TRBJ2-6	CASEAQGALFGANVLTF	TGTGCCAGCGAGGCCCAGGGGGCGCTTTTTGGGGCCAACGTCCTGACTTTC
TRBV5-1	few	.	TRBJ2-1	CASSSGTDVNEQFF	TGCGCCAGCAGCTCCGGGACTGACGTTAATGAGCAGTTCTTC
TRBV6-1	few	.	TRBJ2-1	CATGGGYSNEQFF	TGTGCCACCGGCGGGGGCTACTCCAATGAGCAGTTCTTC
TRBV4-3	few	TRBD2	TRBJ2-1	CASSAGLAGVYEQFF	TGCGCCAGCAGCGCGGGACTAGCGGGGGTCTACGAGCAGTTCTTC
TRBV6-2/TRBV6-3	many	.	TRBJ2-3	CASSVSADTQYF	TGTGCCAGCAGTGTTAGTGCAGATACGCAGTATTTT
TRBV6-5	few	.	TRBJ1-1	CASSGLMNTEAFF	TGTGCCAGCTCTGGCCTTATGAACACTGAAGCTTTCTTT
TRBV7-6	.	.	TRBJ1-6	CASSLEQGSPLHF	TGTGCCAGCAGCTTAGAACAGGGTTCACCCCTCCACTTT
TRBV28	.	.	TRBJ2-4	CASNFGLAKNIQYF	TGTGCCAGCAATTTCGGCTTAGCCAAAAACATTCAGTACTTC
TRBV6-1	.	.	TRBJ1-2	CASSSVQYGYTF	TGTGCCAGCAGTTCCGTTCAGTATGGCTACACCTTC
TRBV7-2	.	TRBD2	TRBJ2-7	CASSLNTSGNYEQYF	TGTGCCAGCAGCTTAAATACTAGCGGAAACTACGAGCAGTACTTC
TRBV5-1	once	.	TRBJ2-7	CASSSRTGAYAYEQYF	TGCGCCAGCAGCTCCAGAACGGGGGCGTACGCCTACGAGCAGTACTTC
TRBV9	.	TRBD1	TRBJ2-4	CASSARQGPENIQYF	TGTGCCAGCAGCGCAAGACAGGGCCCCGAAAACATTCAGTACTTC
TRBV30	.	.	TRBJ2-2	CAWTHTGELFF	TGTGCCTGGACCCACACCGGGGAGCTGTTTTTT
TRBV7-9	few	.	TRBJ2-1	CASSPWDNEQFF	TGTGCCAGCAGCCCTTGGGACAATGAGCAGTTCTTC
TRBV4-2	.	TRBD2	TRBJ2-7	CASRSSGGHEQYF	TGTGCCAGCAGATCAAGCGGGGGGCACGAGCAGTACTTC
TRBV20-1	.	.	TRBJ1-4	CSASVQGTTNEKLFF	TGCAGTGCTAGTGTCCAGGGGACAACTAATGAAAAACTGTTTTTT
TRBV9	few	.	TRBJ2-3	CASSAIILGTDTQYF	TGTGCCAGCAGCGCCATAATACTTGGCACAGATACGCAGTATTTT
TRBV28	.	.	TRBJ2-7	CALGTPYEQYF	TGTGCCCTAGGGACCCCCTACGAGCAGTACTTC
TRBV6-2/TRBV6-3	.	.	TRBJ1-1	CASSYTWVTEAFF	TGTGCCAGCAGTTATACTTGGGTAACTGAAGCTTTCTTT
TRBV4-1	.	.	TRBJ1-5	CASSQEGTGQPQHF	TGCGCCAGCAGCCAAGAAGGGACGGGTCAGCCCCAGCATTTT
TRBV7-2	few	TRBD2	TRBJ2-1	CASSKRGTSGTSSYNEQFF	TGTGCCAGCAGCAAGCGCGGGACTAGCGGGACAAGCTCCTACAATGAGCAGTTCTTC
TRBV28	.	.	TRBJ2-7	CASSWRMRSSYEQYF	TGTGCCAGCAGCTGGCGTATGCGGTCGTCCTACGAGCAGTACTTC